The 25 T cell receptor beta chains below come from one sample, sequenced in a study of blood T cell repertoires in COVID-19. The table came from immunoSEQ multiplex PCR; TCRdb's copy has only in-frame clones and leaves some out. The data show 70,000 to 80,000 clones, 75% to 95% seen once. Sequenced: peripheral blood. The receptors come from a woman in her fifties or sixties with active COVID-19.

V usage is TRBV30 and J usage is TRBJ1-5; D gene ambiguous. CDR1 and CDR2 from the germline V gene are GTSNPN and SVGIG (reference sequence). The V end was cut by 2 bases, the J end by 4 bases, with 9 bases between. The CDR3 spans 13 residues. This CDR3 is CAWSLGRNQPQHF. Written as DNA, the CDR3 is TGTGCCTGGAGTCTTGGGAGGAATCAGCCCCAGCATTTT.

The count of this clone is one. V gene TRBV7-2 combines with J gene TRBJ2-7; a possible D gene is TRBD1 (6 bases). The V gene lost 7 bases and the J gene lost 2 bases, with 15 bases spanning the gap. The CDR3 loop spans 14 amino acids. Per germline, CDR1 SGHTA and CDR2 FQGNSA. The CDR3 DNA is TGTGCCAGCACCGAGGTGACAGGCACCTACGAGCAGTACTTC. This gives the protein CASTEVTGTYEQYF.

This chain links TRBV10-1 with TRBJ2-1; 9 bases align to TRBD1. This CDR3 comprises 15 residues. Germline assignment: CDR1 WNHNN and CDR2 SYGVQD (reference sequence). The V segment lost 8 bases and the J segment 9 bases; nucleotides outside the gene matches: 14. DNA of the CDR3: TGCGCCAGCGCCCACCCCGGGACAGGGTTGGCTGAGCAGTTCTTC. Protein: CASAHPGTGLAEQFF.

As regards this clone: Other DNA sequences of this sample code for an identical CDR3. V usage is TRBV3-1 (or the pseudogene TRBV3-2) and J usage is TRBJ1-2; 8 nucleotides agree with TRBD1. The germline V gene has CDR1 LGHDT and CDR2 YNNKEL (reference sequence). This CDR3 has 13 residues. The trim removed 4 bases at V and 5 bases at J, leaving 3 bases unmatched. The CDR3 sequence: CASSRTGRYGYTF. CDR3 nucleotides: TGTGCCAGCAGCCGGACAGGGAGGTATGGCTACACCTTC.

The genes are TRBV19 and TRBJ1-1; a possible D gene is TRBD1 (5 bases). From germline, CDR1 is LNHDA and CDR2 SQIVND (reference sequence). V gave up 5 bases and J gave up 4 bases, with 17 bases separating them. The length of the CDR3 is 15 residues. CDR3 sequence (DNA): TGTGCCAGTAGTGCCCCTTTAGGGGTGAGCACTGAAGCTTTCTTT. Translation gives CASSAPLGVSTEAFF.

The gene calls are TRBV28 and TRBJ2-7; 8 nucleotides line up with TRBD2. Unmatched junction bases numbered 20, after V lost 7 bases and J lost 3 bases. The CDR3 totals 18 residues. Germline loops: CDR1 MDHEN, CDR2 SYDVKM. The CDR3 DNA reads TGTGCCAGCAAGGAGAGTTCCACCCTAGCGGGCACCCACTACGAGCAGTACTTC. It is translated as CASKESSTLAGTHYEQYF. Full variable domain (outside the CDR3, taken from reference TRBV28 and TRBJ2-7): DVKVTQSSRYLVKRTGEKVFLECVQDMDHENMFWYRQDPGLGLRLIYFSYDVKMKEKGDIPEGYSVSREKKERFSLILESASTNQTSMYLCASKESSTLAGTHYEQYFGPGTRLTVT.

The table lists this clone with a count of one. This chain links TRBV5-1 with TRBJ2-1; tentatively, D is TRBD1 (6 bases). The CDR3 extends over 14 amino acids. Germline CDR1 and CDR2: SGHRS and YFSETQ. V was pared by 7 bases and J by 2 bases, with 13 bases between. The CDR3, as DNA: TGCGCCAGCGCCCGTGGGGGCCCCTACAATGAGCAGTTCTTC. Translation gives CASARGGPYNEQFF. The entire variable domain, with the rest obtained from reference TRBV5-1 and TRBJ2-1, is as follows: KAGVTQTPRYLIKTRGQQVTLSCSPISGHRSVSWYQQTPGQGLQFLFEYFSETQRNKGNFPGRFSGRQFSNSRSEMNVSTLELGDSALYLCASARGGPYNEQFFGPGTRLTVL.

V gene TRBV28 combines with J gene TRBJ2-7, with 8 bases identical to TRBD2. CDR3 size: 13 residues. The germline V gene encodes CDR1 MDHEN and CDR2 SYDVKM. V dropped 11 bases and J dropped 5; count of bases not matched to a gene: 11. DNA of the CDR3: TGTGCCGCCCAGCGGGAGTCTAGAAACGAGCAGTACTTC. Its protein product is CAAQRESRNEQYF.

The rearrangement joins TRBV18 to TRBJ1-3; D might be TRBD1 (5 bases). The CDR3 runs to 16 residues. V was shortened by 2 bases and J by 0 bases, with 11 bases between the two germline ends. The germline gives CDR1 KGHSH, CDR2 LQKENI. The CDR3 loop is CASSPRQLGSGNTIYF. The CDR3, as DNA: TGTGCCAGCTCACCAAGACAGCTTGGCTCTGGAAACACCATATATTTT.

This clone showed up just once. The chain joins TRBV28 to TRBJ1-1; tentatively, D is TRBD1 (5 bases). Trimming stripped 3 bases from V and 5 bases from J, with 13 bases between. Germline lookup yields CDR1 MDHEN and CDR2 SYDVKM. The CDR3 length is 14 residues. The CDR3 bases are TGTGCCAGCAGTTTCGGGGGAGCGCGTACTGAAGCTTTCTTT. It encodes CASSFGGARTEAFF.

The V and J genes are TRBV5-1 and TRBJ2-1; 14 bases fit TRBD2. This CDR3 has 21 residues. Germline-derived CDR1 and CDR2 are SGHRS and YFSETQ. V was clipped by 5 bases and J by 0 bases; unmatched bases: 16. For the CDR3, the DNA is TGCGCCAGCAGGCGACTAGCGGGAGGGGAAAGGGGGGTAACCTCCTACAATGAGCAGTTCTTC. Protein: CASRRLAGGERGVTSYNEQFF.

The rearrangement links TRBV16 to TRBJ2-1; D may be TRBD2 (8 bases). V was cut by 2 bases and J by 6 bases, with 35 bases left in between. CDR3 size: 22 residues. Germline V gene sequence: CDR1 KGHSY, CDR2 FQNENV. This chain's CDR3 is CASSQPTLHRGGLAGIFNEQFF. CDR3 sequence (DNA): TGTGCCAGCAGCCAACCGACCCTTCACAGGGGAGGGTTAGCGGGAATATTCAATGAGCAGTTCTTC.

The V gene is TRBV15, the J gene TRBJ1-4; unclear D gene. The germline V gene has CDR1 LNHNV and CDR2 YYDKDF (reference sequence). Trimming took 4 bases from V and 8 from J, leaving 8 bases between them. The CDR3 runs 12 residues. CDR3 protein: CATSNFREKLFF. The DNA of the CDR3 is TGTGCCACCAGCAATTTCCGGGAAAAACTGTTTTTT.

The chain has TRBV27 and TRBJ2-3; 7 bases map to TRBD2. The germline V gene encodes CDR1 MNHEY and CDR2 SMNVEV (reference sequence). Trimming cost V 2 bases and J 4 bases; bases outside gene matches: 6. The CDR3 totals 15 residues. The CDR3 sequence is CASSLRGRGADTQYF. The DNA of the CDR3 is TGTGCCAGCAGTTTACGCGGGAGAGGCGCAGATACGCAGTATTTT.

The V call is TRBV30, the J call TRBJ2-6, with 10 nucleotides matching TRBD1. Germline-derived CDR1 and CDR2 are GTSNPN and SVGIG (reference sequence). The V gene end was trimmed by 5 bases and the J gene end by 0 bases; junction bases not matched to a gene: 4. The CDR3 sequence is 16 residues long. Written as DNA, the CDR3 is TGTGCCTGGGAGACAGGGGGCCTCTCTGGGGCCAACGTCCTGACTTTC. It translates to CAWETGGLSGANVLTF.

DNA for the CDR3: TGCGCCAGCAGCCACCGCAGGGGACAAGAAAAACTGTTTTTT. Translated, it gives CASSHRRGQEKLFF. This chain joins TRBV4-1 and TRBJ1-4; TRBD1 is a possible D gene (6 bases). The V end lost 3 bases, the J end lost 8 bases, and 13 bases lay between the germline ends. The CDR3 contains 14 residues. Germline lookup yields CDR1 MGHRA and CDR2 YSYEKL.

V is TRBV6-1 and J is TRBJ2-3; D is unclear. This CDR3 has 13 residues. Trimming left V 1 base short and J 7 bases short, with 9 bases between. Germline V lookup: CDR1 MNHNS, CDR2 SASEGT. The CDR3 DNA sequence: TGTGCCAGCAGTGAAGTTCGAGCAAATACGCAGTATTTT. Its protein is CASSEVRANTQYF.

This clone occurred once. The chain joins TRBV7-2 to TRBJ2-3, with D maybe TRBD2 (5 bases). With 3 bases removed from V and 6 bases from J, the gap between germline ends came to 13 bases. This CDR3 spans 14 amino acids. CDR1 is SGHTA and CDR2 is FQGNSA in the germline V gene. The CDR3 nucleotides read TGTGCCAGCAGCTTTACCCCGATAGCGGATACGCAGTATTTT. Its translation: CASSFTPIADTQYF. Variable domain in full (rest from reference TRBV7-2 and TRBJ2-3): GAGVSQSPSNKVTEKGKDVELRCDPISGHTALYWYRQSLGQGLEFLIYFQGNSAPDKSGLPSDRFSAERTGGSVSTLTIQRTQQEDSAVYLCASSFTPIADTQYFGPGTRLTVL.

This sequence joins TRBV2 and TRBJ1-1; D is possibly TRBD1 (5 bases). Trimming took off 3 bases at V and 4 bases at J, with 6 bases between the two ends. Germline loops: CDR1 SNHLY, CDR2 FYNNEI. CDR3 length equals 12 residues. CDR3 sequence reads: CASSEGPTEAFF. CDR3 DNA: TGTGCCAGCAGTGAGGGGCCCACTGAAGCTTTCTTT. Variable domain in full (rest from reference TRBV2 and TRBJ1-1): EPEVTQTPSHQVTQMGQEVILRCVPISNHLYFYWYRQILGQKVEFLVSFYNNEISEKSEIFDDQFSVERPDGSNFTLKIRSTKLEDSAMYFCASSEGPTEAFFGQGTRLTVV.

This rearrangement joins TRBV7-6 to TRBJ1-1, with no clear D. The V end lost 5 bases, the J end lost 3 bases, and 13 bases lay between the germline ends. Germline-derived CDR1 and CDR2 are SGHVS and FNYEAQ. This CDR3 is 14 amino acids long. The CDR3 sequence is CASSAPVGDTEAFF. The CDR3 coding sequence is TGTGCCAGCAGCGCACCCGTGGGAGACACTGAAGCTTTCTTT. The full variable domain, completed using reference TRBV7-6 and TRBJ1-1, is GAGVSQSPRYKVTKRGQDVALRCDPISGHVSLYWYRQALGQGPEFLTYFNYEAQQDKSGLPNDRFSAERPEGSISTLTIQRTEQRDSAMYRCASSAPVGDTEAFFGQGTRLTVV.

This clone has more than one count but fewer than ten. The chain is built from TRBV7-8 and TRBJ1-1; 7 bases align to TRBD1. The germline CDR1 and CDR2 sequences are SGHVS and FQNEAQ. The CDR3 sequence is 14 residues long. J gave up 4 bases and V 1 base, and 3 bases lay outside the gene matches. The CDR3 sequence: CASSLEGDSTEAFF. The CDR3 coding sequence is TGTGCCAGCAGCTTAGAAGGGGACAGCACTGAAGCTTTCTTT.

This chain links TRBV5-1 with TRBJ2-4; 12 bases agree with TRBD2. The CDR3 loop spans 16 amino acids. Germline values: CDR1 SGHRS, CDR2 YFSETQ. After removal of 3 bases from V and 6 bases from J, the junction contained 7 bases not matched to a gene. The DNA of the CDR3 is TGCGCCAGCAGCTCGTCATCGGGACTAGCGGGAAACATTCAGTACTTC. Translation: CASSSSSGLAGNIQYF.

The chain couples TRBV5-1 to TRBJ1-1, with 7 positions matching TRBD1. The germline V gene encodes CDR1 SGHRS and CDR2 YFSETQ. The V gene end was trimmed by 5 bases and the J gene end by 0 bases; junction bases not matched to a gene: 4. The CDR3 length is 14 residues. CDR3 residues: CASSEQGMNTEAFF. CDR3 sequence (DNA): TGCGCCAGCAGTGAACAGGGGATGAACACTGAAGCTTTCTTT.

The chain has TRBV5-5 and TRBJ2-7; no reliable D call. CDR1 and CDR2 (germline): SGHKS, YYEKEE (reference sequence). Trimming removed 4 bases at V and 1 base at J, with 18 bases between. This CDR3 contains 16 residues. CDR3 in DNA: TGTGCCAGCAGCGGTGAGATCCTAGGTGTATCCTACGAGCAGTACTTC. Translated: CASSGEILGVSYEQYF. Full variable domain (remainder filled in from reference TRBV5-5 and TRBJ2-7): DAGVTQSPTHLIKTRGQQVTLRCSPISGHKSVSWYQQVLGQGPQFIFQYYEKEERGRGNFPDRFSARQFPNYSSELNVNALLLGDSALYLCASSGEILGVSYEQYFGPGTRLTVT.

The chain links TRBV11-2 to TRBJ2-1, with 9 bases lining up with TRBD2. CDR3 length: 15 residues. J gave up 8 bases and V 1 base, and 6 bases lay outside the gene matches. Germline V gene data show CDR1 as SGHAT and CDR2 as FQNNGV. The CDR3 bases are TGTGCCAGCAGCTTAGTGGGCGGGAGGGCACATGAGCAGTTCTTC. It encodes CASSLVGGRAHEQFF.